Below, one T cell receptor beta chain is given with its context. 13 Jbeta primers and 60 Vbeta primers were used for the PCR. The repertoire was sequenced with immunoSEQ multiplex PCR; TCRdb's copy has only in-frame clones and lacks some. The table has 200,000 to 250,000 clones, roughly 82% seen once; the top ten hold roughly 5%. This sample is drawn from a study of cytomegalovirus exposure and HLA in healthy donors. This TCR derives from a woman aged 40 to 55 in good health and CMV-seropositive. The sample taken for sequencing was PBMCs.

CDR3 in DNA: TGTGCCAGCAGCTTCGGCGGGGGGGCCGAGGAGACCCAGTACTTC. It yields the protein CASSFGGGAEETQYF. The rearrangement joins TRBV7-9 to TRBJ2-5; 9 bases map to TRBD2. Germline assignment: CDR1 SEHNR and CDR2 FQNEAQ (reference sequence). The CDR3 runs 15 residues. The ends lost 3 bases at V and 5 bases at J; junction bases unmatched: 7.